This TCR beta chain was identified during a study of shared clonotypes between healthy human individuals. For the study at large: Aged between 18 and 49, the donors were a couple of women and a few men. Study-wide findings and caveats: Limitation of the genetic and exposure-history diversity represented came from the few donors. Around 4.7% was the fraction of naive CD4 clonotypes found shared across a few donors.

Some clones are missing from TCRdb's copy, which holds only in-frame ones; the method was immunoSEQ multiplex PCR. Of under 1,100,000 clones detected, 65% to 80% appear once; the ten largest clones hold 1.4% to 1.5%. On this clone itself: Its antigen is undetermined.

Donors included only healthy HIV-negative adults lacking recent acute infections or vaccinations. The CDR3 consists of 16 residues. Germline CDR1 SQVTM, CDR2 ANQGSEA. The V end lost 7 bases, the J end lost 2 bases, and 21 bases lay between the germline ends. Material: memory CD4+ T cells sorted from blood. As to subset: CD45RA-negative fraction. This TCR was sampled from a young man in good health. The chain employs TRBV29-1 and TRBJ1-3; D remains unclear. Here the CDR3 reads CSAAFFGSPTGNTIYF. The CDR3 bases are TGCAGCGCCGCCTTTTTTGGGTCACCCACTGGAAACACCATATATTTT. Using reference TRBV29-1 and TRBJ1-3 for the parts outside the CDR3, the full variable domain is SAVISQKPSRDICQRGTSLTIQCQVDSQVTMMFWYRQQPGQSLTLIATANQGSEATYESGFVIDKFPISRPNLTFSTLTVSNMSPEDSSIYLCSAAFFGSPTGNTIYFGEGSWLTVV.